This TCR beta chain was obtained from a study of graft-versus-host responses after intestinal transplantation. Repertoires were generated with immunoSEQ multiplex PCR, while TCRdb's copy carries only in-frame clones and drops some. The sample carries over 65,000 clones, over 80% recorded once. The sample consisted of PBMCs, taken 98 days after intestinal transplantation. The TCR comes from a human patient who received an intestinal transplant, so some T cells may come from the graft donor.

CDR3 in DNA: TGTGCCAGCAGCCGGGACAGGGGGCAAGAGACCCAGTACTTC. Translating gives CASSRDRGQETQYF. The J gene is TRBJ2-5, the V gene TRBV21-1; the table assigns TRBD1, which was not confirmed against the DNA. TRBV21-1 has pseudogene status. The CDR3 has 14 amino acids.